A selection of T cell receptor beta chains follows, all from one sample in a study of blood T cell repertoires in COVID-19. Some clones are missing from TCRdb's copy, which holds only in-frame ones; the method was immunoSEQ multiplex PCR. The repertoire holds roughly 120,000 clones, 70% to 85% seen once, with roughly 2.6% in the top ten. What was sequenced was peripheral blood. These receptors were obtained from a man aged 50 to 59 with acute or convalescent COVID-19. Each CDR3 is given with its conserved first and last residue. The D gene is left open where the match is weak. The size of a clone is reported for some rows only, either as once, few or many, or as a class for expanded clones.

CDR3 protein,CDR3 DNA,J gene,D gene,V gene,CDR3 length,clone size
CASSSGHWDTEAFF,TGTGCCAGCAGTTCGGGACATTGGGACACTGAAGCTTTCTTT,TRBJ1-1,-,TRBV4-2,14,-
CASVTAGDRFYGYTF,TGTGCCAGTGTAACAGCCGGGGACAGATTCTATGGCTACACCTTC,TRBJ1-2,TRBD1,TRBV7-9,15,-
CATSDFKRGTSGSGGLETQYF,TGTGCCACCAGTGATTTTAAGCGAGGGACTAGCGGGAGCGGAGGTTTAGAGACCCAGTACTTC,TRBJ2-5,TRBD2,TRBV24-1,21,-
CASSADINYGYTF,TGTGCCAGCAGTGCGGACATAAACTATGGCTACACCTTC,TRBJ1-2,-,TRBV2,13,-
CASSDSLRGGELFF,TGTGCCAGCAGTGACTCTCTAAGGGGTGGGGAGCTGTTTTTT,TRBJ2-2,-,TRBV2,14,-
CASSFRTGITEAFF,TGTGCCAGCAGTTTCCGGACAGGGATCACTGAAGCTTTCTTT,TRBJ1-1,TRBD1,TRBV6-2/TRBV6-3,14,-
CASSQTGLDTQYF,TGTGCCAGCAGCCAAACAGGGTTGGATACGCAGTATTTT,TRBJ2-3,-,TRBV5-5,13,-
CASSARTGGSYEQYF,TGTGCCAGCAGTGCGAGGACAGGGGGCTCCTACGAGCAGTACTTC,TRBJ2-7,TRBD1,TRBV2,15,-
CASSLDLAGGNEQFF,TGTGCCAGCAGCTTAGATCTAGCGGGAGGCAATGAGCAGTTCTTC,TRBJ2-1,TRBD2,TRBV7-2,15,-
CASSYGGREWETQYF,TGTGCCAGCAGTTACGGGGGGAGGGAGTGGGAGACCCAGTACTTC,TRBJ2-5,TRBD2,TRBV6-5,15,once
CASSPGPWDEKLFF,TGTGCCAGCAGCCCAGGCCCATGGGATGAAAAACTGTTTTTT,TRBJ1-4,-,TRBV7-8,14,-
CATSDTPGTASYNEQFF,TGTGCCACCAGTGATACTCCCGGGACAGCGTCCTACAATGAGCAGTTCTTC,TRBJ2-1,TRBD1,TRBV24-1,17,once
CASSLDRGQETQYF,TGTGCCAGCAGCTTAGACAGGGGGCAAGAGACCCAGTACTTC,TRBJ2-5,TRBD1,TRBV7-9,14,-
CASMTGPQETQYF,TGCGCCAGCATGACAGGTCCCCAAGAGACCCAGTACTTC,TRBJ2-5,-,TRBV5-1,13,-
CATSPDSIPYGYTF,TGTGCCACCAGTCCTGACTCGATCCCTTATGGCTACACCTTC,TRBJ1-2,-,TRBV24-1,14,-
CASSHGLAGGGTGELFF,TGTGCCAGCAGTCATGGACTAGCGGGAGGTGGCACCGGGGAGCTGTTTTTT,TRBJ2-2,TRBD2,TRBV27,17,few
CASSPSNTGELFF,TGCGCCAGCAGTCCTAGTAACACCGGGGAGCTGTTTTTT,TRBJ2-2,-,TRBV4-1,13,-
CASSQTGQGTEAFF,TGTGCCAGCTCACAGACAGGGCAAGGCACTGAAGCTTTCTTT,TRBJ1-1,TRBD1,TRBV18,14,-
CASSQDTSGDTTLLYEQYF,TGTGCCAGCAGCCAAGATACTAGCGGGGATACGACCCTACTCTACGAGCAGTACTTC,TRBJ2-7,TRBD2,TRBV4-2,19,few
CASSQRIAGGPLRRTQYF,TGTGCCAGCAGCCAACGGATAGCGGGAGGGCCGTTGAGGAGGACCCAGTACTTC,TRBJ2-5,TRBD2,TRBV3-1/TRBV3-2,18,-
CASSLVGTSGSQNEQYF,TGCGCCAGCAGCTTGGTCGGGACTAGCGGGAGTCAGAACGAGCAGTACTTC,TRBJ2-7,TRBD2,TRBV5-1,17,-
CATSREDRVETQYF,TGTGCCACCAGCAGAGAAGACAGGGTTGAGACCCAGTACTTC,TRBJ2-5,TRBD1,TRBV15,14,-
CASSETEGSGTEAFF,TGTGCCAGCAGTGAGACGGAGGGATCGGGCACTGAAGCTTTCTTT,TRBJ1-1,-,TRBV6-1,15,-
CASSLTGGNSNEQFF,TGTGCCAGCAGTTTGACAGGGGGCAATTCCAATGAGCAGTTCTTC,TRBJ2-1,TRBD1,TRBV5-6,15,few
CATSRDVQIGAEAFF,TGTGCCACCAGCAGAGATGTGCAGATCGGGGCTGAAGCTTTCTTT,TRBJ1-1,-,TRBV15,15,-
CAWSDRGNTEAFF,TGTGCCTGGAGCGACAGGGGGAACACTGAAGCTTTCTTT,TRBJ1-1,TRBD1,TRBV30,13,-
CASSPPLSPTGGETQYF,TGTGCCAGCTCACCCCCTCTTTCCCCGACCGGGGGGGAGACCCAGTACTTC,TRBJ2-5,TRBD2,TRBV18,17,-
CASSQLGLAGVSEQFF,TGTGCCAGCAGCCAACTTGGACTAGCGGGAGTGAGTGAGCAGTTCTTC,TRBJ2-1,TRBD2,TRBV14,16,-
CASSLHRTIEAFF,TGTGCCAGCAGTTTGCACAGGACAATTGAAGCTTTCTTT,TRBJ1-1,-,TRBV12-3/TRBV12-4,13,-
CASSRDTANTGELFF,TGCGCCAGCAGCCGGGACACCGCGAACACCGGGGAGCTGTTTTTT,TRBJ2-2,-,TRBV10-1,15,many
CASSSLRGGVTEAFF,TGTGCCAGCAGCTCCCTTAGGGGAGGAGTCACTGAAGCTTTCTTT,TRBJ1-1,-,TRBV11-2,15,-
CASSAPIRTGTSTDTQYF,TGTGCCAGCAGCGCGCCTATTCGGACAGGGACGAGCACAGATACGCAGTATTTT,TRBJ2-3,TRBD1,TRBV9,18,-
CASSFSGVDGYTF,TGTGCCAGCAGTTTTTCGGGGGTCGATGGCTACACCTTC,TRBJ1-2,-,TRBV27,13,-
CACPSGSYNEQFF,TGTGCCTGCCCTAGCGGTTCCTACAATGAGCAGTTCTTC,TRBJ2-1,TRBD2,TRBV30,13,few
CASSFSGGAYNEQFF,TGTGCCAGCAGCTTTAGCGGGGGGGCCTACAATGAGCAGTTCTTC,TRBJ2-1,TRBD2,TRBV7-9,15,few
CASSLVAQGAVEAFF,TGTGCCAGCAGCTTAGTTGCTCAGGGGGCGGTTGAAGCTTTCTTT,TRBJ1-1,TRBD1,TRBV7-2,15,-
CASSQIPTGGRTEAFF,TGTGCCAGCAGCCAAATACCGACAGGGGGCCGGACTGAAGCTTTCTTT,TRBJ1-1,TRBD1,TRBV14,16,-
CASSNTNAIWGYTF,TGTGCCAGCAGCAATACTAATGCTATTTGGGGCTACACCTTC,TRBJ1-2,-,TRBV9,14,-
CASSRGTGRNSPLHF,TGTGCCAGCAGCCGGGGGACAGGGCGGAATTCACCCCTCCACTTT,TRBJ1-6,TRBD1,TRBV7-9,15,-
CASSVVGGDQPQHF,TGTGCCAGCAGCGTAGTAGGGGGGGATCAGCCCCAGCATTTT,TRBJ1-5,-,TRBV9,14,few
CASSLRGPANEKLFF,TGTGCCAGCAGCTTGAGAGGGCCGGCTAATGAAAAACTGTTTTTT,TRBJ1-4,-,TRBV5-6,15,-
CASNRLAGVYKAYEQYF,TGTGCCAGCAACAGACTAGCGGGAGTCTATAAGGCCTACGAGCAGTACTTC,TRBJ2-7,TRBD2,TRBV28,17,-
CASSVAGQGGNEQYF,TGTGCCAGCAGCGTAGCAGGACAGGGAGGCAACGAGCAGTACTTC,TRBJ2-7,TRBD1,TRBV9,15,once
CASSLVLGEGVEAFF,TGCGCCAGCAGCTTGGTGTTGGGCGAGGGGGTTGAAGCTTTCTTT,TRBJ1-1,-,TRBV5-1,15,-
CASSQGQGGETQYF,TGCGCCAGCAGCCAAGGGCAGGGAGGAGAGACCCAGTACTTC,TRBJ2-5,-,TRBV4-1,14,-
CATSRPRAGGTYEQYF,TGTGCCACCAGCCGCCCTAGGGCGGGAGGGACCTACGAGCAGTACTTC,TRBJ2-7,TRBD2,TRBV15,16,-
CASSLRRILNTEAFF,TGTGCCAGCAGCCTTAGGCGGATCTTGAACACTGAAGCTTTCTTT,TRBJ1-1,-,TRBV14,15,-
CASSLRGSGKLVGTGELFF,TGTGCCAGCAGTTTAAGGGGTAGCGGGAAGCTTGTTGGCACCGGGGAGCTGTTTTTT,TRBJ2-2,TRBD2,TRBV27,19,-
CASRGYTDTQYF,TGTGCCAGCAGGGGCTACACAGATACGCAGTATTTT,TRBJ2-3,-,TRBV28,12,-
CASSLGRGASYEQYF,TGTGCCAGCAGCTTAGGTCGGGGGGCGTCCTACGAGCAGTACTTC,TRBJ2-7,-,TRBV7-8,15,-
CATSDFPRQGARTGELFF,TGTGCCACCAGTGATTTTCCGAGACAGGGGGCGAGGACCGGGGAGCTGTTTTTT,TRBJ2-2,TRBD1,TRBV24-1,18,-
CASSYSDRYTEAFF,TGTGCCAGCAGTTACTCGGACAGATACACTGAAGCTTTCTTT,TRBJ1-1,-,TRBV6-6,14,-
CASSGGGRINQETQYF,TGTGCCAGCAGCGGAGGGGGACGGATCAACCAAGAGACCCAGTACTTC,TRBJ2-5,-,TRBV9,16,-
CATETSGNNEQFF,TGTGCCACAGAGACTAGCGGGAATAATGAGCAGTTCTTC,TRBJ2-1,TRBD2,TRBV24-1,13,-
CASSVVEPGGEKLFF,TGTGCCAGCAGCGTAGTGGAACCGGGAGGTGAAAAACTGTTTTTT,TRBJ1-4,-,TRBV9,15,-
CASSQEEQGVKNIQYF,TGCGCCAGCAGCCAAGAGGAACAGGGTGTCAAAAACATTCAGTACTTC,TRBJ2-4,-,TRBV4-1,16,-